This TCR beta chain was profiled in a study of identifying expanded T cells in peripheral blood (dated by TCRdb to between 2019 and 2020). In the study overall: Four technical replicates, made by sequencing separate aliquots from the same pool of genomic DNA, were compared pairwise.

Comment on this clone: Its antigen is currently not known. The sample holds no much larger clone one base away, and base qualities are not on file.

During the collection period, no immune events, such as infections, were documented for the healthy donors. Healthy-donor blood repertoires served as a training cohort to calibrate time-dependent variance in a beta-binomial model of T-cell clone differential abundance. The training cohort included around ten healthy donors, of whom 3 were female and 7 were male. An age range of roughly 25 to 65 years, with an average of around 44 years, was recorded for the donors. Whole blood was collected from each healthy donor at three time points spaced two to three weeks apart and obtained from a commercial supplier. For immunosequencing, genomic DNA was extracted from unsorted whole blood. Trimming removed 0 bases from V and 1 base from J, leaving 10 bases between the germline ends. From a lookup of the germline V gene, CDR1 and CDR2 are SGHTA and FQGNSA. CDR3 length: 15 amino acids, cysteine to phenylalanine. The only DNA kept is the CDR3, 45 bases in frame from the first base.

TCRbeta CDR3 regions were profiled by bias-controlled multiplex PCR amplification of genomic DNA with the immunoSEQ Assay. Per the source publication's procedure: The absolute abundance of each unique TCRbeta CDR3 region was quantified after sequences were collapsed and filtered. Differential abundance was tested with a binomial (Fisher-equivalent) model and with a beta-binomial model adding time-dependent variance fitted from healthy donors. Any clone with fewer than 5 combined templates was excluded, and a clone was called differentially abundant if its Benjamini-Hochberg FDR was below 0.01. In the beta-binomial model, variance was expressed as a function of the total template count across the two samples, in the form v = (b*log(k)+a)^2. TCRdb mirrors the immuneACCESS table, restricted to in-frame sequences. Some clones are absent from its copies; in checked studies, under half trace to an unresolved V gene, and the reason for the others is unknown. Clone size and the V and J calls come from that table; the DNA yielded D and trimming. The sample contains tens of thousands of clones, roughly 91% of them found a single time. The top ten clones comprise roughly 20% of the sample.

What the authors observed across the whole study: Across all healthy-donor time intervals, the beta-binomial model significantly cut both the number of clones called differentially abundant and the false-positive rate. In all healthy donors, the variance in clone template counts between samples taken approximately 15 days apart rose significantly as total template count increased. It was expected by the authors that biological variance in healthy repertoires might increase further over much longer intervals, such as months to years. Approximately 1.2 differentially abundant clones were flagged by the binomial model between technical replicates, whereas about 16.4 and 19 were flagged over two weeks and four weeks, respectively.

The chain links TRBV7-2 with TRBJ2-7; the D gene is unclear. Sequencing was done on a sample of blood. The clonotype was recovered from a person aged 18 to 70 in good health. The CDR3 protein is CASSLASGSSYEQYF. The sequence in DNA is TGTGCCAGCAGCTTAGCGTCGGGCAGTTCCTACGAGCAGTACTTC.